A selection of T cell receptor beta chains follows, all from one sample in a study of T cell responses to AZD1222 COVID-19 vaccine. Repertoires were generated with immunoSEQ multiplex PCR, while TCRdb's copy carries only in-frame clones and drops some. The repertoire has roughly 85,000 clones, approximately 87% of them found once; the top ten carry approximately 7%. Here the sequenced sample was peripheral blood, taken on day 0 of AZD1222 vaccination. The source is an adult in good health. The CDR3 runs from the conserved cysteine through the conserved F or W. Each record gives: V gene, D gene, J gene, clone size, CDR3 protein, CDR3 DNA. The D gene is left open where the match is weak. Some rows have no size entry. The others give once, few or many, or a class for an expanded clone.

>TRBV7-2|TRBD2|TRBJ2-1|.
CASSAGLADYNEQFF
TGTGCCAGCAGTGCCGGACTAGCGGATTACAATGAGCAGTTCTTC
>TRBV10-2|.|TRBJ1-5|.
CASSESSRNNQPQHF
TGCGCCAGCAGTGAGTCGAGCAGGAACAATCAGCCCCAGCATTTT
>TRBV3-1/TRBV3-2|.|TRBJ2-3|.
CASSQVQSTDTQYF
TGTGCCAGCAGCCAAGTCCAGAGCACAGATACGCAGTATTTT
>TRBV24-1|.|TRBJ2-1|.
CATSDFKSGNEQFF
TGTGCCACCAGTGATTTTAAGAGCGGGAATGAGCAGTTCTTC
>TRBV24-1|.|TRBJ1-2|.
CATSDNRANYGYTF
TGTGCCACCAGTGATAACCGAGCTAACTATGGCTACACCTTC
>TRBV7-9|TRBD1|TRBJ1-4|.
CASSLGDRGYNEKLFF
TGTGCCAGCAGCTTAGGAGACAGGGGTTATAATGAAAAACTGTTTTTT
>TRBV20-1|TRBD1|TRBJ1-1|.
CSASPPKTGANTEAFF
TGCAGTGCTAGTCCGCCGAAGACAGGGGCGAACACTGAAGCTTTCTTT
>TRBV11-3|.|TRBJ2-1|.
CASSQSQGYNEQFF
TGTGCCAGCAGCCAAAGTCAGGGCTACAATGAGCAGTTCTTC
>TRBV27|TRBD2|TRBJ2-2|once
CASRLAGGPIGELFF
TGTGCCAGCAGATTAGCGGGAGGGCCGATTGGGGAGCTGTTTTTT
>TRBV19|TRBD1|TRBJ2-7|.
CASSIFGTDGYEQYF
TGTGCCAGTAGTATCTTCGGGACAGACGGCTACGAGCAGTACTTC
>TRBV7-2|TRBD1|TRBJ2-1|.
CASSLEGQGYNEQFF
TGTGCCAGCAGCTTAGAGGGACAGGGTTACAATGAGCAGTTCTTC
>TRBV7-3|.|TRBJ2-7|.
CASSLPQAPYEQYF
TGTGCCAGCAGCTTACCCCAGGCCCCCTACGAGCAGTACTTC
>TRBV4-2|.|TRBJ1-3|few
CASSQGNPSGNTIYF
TGTGCCAGCAGCCAAGGTAACCCCTCTGGAAACACCATATATTTT
>TRBV5-1|TRBD1|TRBJ1-4|.
CASSLGGQKNEKLFF
TGCGCCAGCAGCTTGGGGGGACAGAAGAATGAAAAACTGTTTTTT
>TRBV27|.|TRBJ1-5|.
CASSLFSGGDQPQHF
TGTGCCAGCAGTTTATTTTCGGGCGGAGATCAGCCCCAGCATTTT
>TRBV13|TRBD1|TRBJ1-2|.
CASSPRDRRYTF
TGTGCCAGCAGCCCCCGGGACAGGCGCTACACCTTC
>TRBV29-1|.|TRBJ1-3|.
CSVAVSSGNTIYF
TGCAGCGTTGCGGTCAGCTCTGGAAACACCATATATTTT
>TRBV3-1/TRBV3-2|.|TRBJ2-2|.
CASSRGMTATGELFF
TGTGCCAGCAGTCGGGGTATGACAGCCACCGGGGAGCTGTTTTTT
>TRBV6-2/TRBV6-3|TRBD2|TRBJ2-7|.
CASSYPPREGTSYEQYF
TGTGCCAGCAGTTACCCTCCCCGGGAGGGTACGTCCTACGAGCAGTACTTC
>TRBV19|.|TRBJ1-4|.
CASSPTAGTNEKLFF
TGTGCCAGTAGTCCAACGGCGGGAACTAATGAAAAACTGTTTTTT
>TRBV28|TRBD1|TRBJ2-7|.
CASRGQVIKPKSSYEQYF
TGTGCCAGCAGGGGACAGGTGATAAAGCCTAAAAGCTCCTACGAGCAGTACTTC
>TRBV7-3|.|TRBJ1-3|.
CASSSGSEGNTIYF
TGTGCCAGCAGCTCAGGGTCTGAGGGAAACACCATATATTTT
>TRBV7-9|.|TRBJ1-6|.
CASSSQNSPLHF
TGTGCCAGCAGCTCCCAAAATTCACCCCTCCACTTT
>TRBV19|.|TRBJ1-5|.
CASNPSGPRVDQPQHF
TGTGCCAGTAATCCTTCGGGCCCCCGGGTAGATCAGCCCCAGCATTTT
>TRBV27|TRBD2|TRBJ2-7|.
CASRGLAGYEQYF
TGTGCCAGCAGAGGACTAGCGGGTTACGAGCAGTACTTC
>TRBV6-5|.|TRBJ1-1|once
CASSSTGSGSTEAFF
TGTGCCAGCAGTTCAACAGGGTCGGGTTCGACTGAAGCTTTCTTT
>TRBV30|.|TRBJ1-4|.
CAWSRQSNEKLFF
TGTGCCTGGAGTAGACAGAGTAATGAAAAACTGTTTTTT
>TRBV6-5|.|TRBJ2-4|.
CASSYSKQGGGIQYF
TGTGCCAGCAGTTACTCGAAGCAGGGAGGCGGGATTCAGTACTTC
>TRBV9|.|TRBJ1-5|.
CASSPPGGQPQHF
TGTGCCAGCAGCCCACCGGGGGGACAGCCCCAGCATTTT
>TRBV5-1|TRBD1|TRBJ2-1|.
CASSKQGQGDYNEQFF
TGCGCCAGCAGCAAACAGGGACAGGGGGACTACAATGAGCAGTTCTTC
>TRBV10-3|TRBD1|TRBJ2-1|.
CAISEPPGQGTEGQFF
TGTGCCATCAGTGAGCCCCCGGGACAGGGAACGGAGGGGCAGTTCTTC
>TRBV7-8|.|TRBJ1-4|.
CASSPYKQYNEKLFF
TGTGCCAGCAGCCCTTACAAGCAATATAATGAAAAACTGTTTTTT
>TRBV24-1|.|TRBJ1-5|.
CATSEGREPQHF
TGTGCCACCAGTGAAGGTAGGGAGCCCCAGCATTTT
>TRBV25-1|TRBD1|TRBJ2-1|.
CASSGGTGSEQFF
TGTGCCAGCAGTGGAGGGACAGGGAGTGAGCAGTTCTTC
>TRBV24-1|.|TRBJ2-7|.
CATSIGQGKLEQYF
TGTGCCACCAGTATCGGGCAGGGAAAGCTCGAGCAGTACTTC
>TRBV5-6|.|TRBJ1-1|few
CASSSGLGTEAFF
TGTGCCAGCAGCTCTGGACTTGGCACTGAAGCTTTCTTT
>TRBV5-5|TRBD1|TRBJ2-3|.
CASSLAVRTGVGAGTDTQYF
TGTGCCAGCAGCTTGGCCGTTCGGACAGGAGTTGGGGCCGGCACAGATACGCAGTATTTT
>TRBV4-3|.|TRBJ1-3|.
CASSQDPSGNTIYF
TGCGCCAGCAGCCAAGATCCAAGTGGAAACACCATATATTTT
>TRBV11-2|.|TRBJ2-1|.
CASTPSANEQFF
TGTGCCAGCACCCCCTCTGCGAATGAGCAGTTCTTC
>TRBV7-2|.|TRBJ1-5|once
CASSSGRGGSNQPQHF
TGTGCCAGCAGCTCTGGGAGAGGGGGGAGCAATCAGCCCCAGCATTTT
>TRBV6-5|TRBD2|TRBJ2-3|once
CASSRSGGYTQYF
TGTGCCAGCAGTCGAAGCGGGGGTTATACGCAGTATTTT
>TRBV19|.|TRBJ1-5|.
CASRIGLSNQPQHF
TGTGCCAGTCGGATTGGACTTAGCAATCAGCCCCAGCATTTT
>TRBV5-1|TRBD1|TRBJ1-5|.
CASSSSGGLGQPQHF
TGCGCCAGCAGCTCATCAGGGGGGTTGGGTCAGCCCCAGCATTTT
>TRBV9|.|TRBJ2-2|.
CASSGRVAGELFF
TGTGCCAGCAGCGGCCGTGTTGCCGGGGAGCTGTTTTTT
>TRBV27|TRBD2|TRBJ2-3|.
CASNHRRGGGETDTQYF
TGTGCCAGCAACCATCGCAGGGGCGGGGGGGAGACAGATACGCAGTATTTT
>TRBV19|TRBD2|TRBJ2-5|.
CASSTGRAGAGETQYF
TGTGCCAGTAGTACCGGCCGAGCGGGAGCGGGGGAGACCCAGTACTTC
>TRBV28|.|TRBJ1-1|.
CASTERGKMNTEAFF
TGTGCCAGCACGGAACGGGGGAAGATGAACACTGAAGCTTTCTTT
>TRBV25-1|TRBD1|TRBJ1-1|.
CASSRGQSNTEAFF
TGTGCCAGCAGTCGGGGACAGAGTAACACTGAAGCTTTCTTT
>TRBV24-1|TRBD1|TRBJ2-7|.
CAASPGQGSLYEQYF
TGTGCCGCATCCCCGGGACAGGGGTCCCTTTACGAGCAGTACTTC
>TRBV4-3|.|TRBJ1-1|.
CASSQDLGGTEAFF
TGCGCCAGCAGCCAAGATCTCGGGGGAACTGAAGCTTTCTTT